The rows below give T cell receptor beta chains drawn from one sample of a study. TCRdb re-called the RT-PCR reads through MiXCR, storing one row per CDR3 protein. The sample shows around 700,000 distinct CDR3 sequences, 12% to 15% of them seen only once. Input material: memory CD4+ T cells from blood. These receptors were obtained from a female donor in good health, serving as a healthy control. The CDR3 runs from the conserved cysteine through the conserved F or W. Fields, in order: V gene, clone size, J gene, D gene, CDR3 DNA, CDR3 protein. A D gene is named only where the DNA matches it firmly. Not all rows give a size; the values are once, few, many and, for expanded clones, a class.

TRBV28	NA	TRBJ2-7	NA	TGTGCCAGCAGCGAGATCCGGGACTCAAGCTACTTC	CASSEIRDSSYF
TRBV7-2	few	TRBJ1-5	TRBD1	TGTGCCAGCAGCACGACAGGGGGGGGTAGTCAGCCCCAGCATTTT	CASSTTGGGSQPQHF
TRBV10-3	NA	TRBJ2-2	NA	TGTGCCATCAGTGAGGAGGACACCGGGGAGCTGTTTTTT	CAISEEDTGELFF
TRBV4-3	NA	TRBJ1-4	TRBD1	TGCGCCAGCAGCCAGTCAACCGACAGGGGGAAACGACTGTTTTTT	CASSQSTDRGKRLFF
TRBV10-3	many	TRBJ2-4	NA	TGTGCCATCAGTGCCCCTCCGGAAGGGAACATTCAGTACTTC	CAISAPPEGNIQYF
TRBV10-3	many	TRBJ2-5	TRBD2	TGTGCCATCAGTGGGTTACTAGCGGGAGTCGGAGAGACCCAGTACTTC	CAISGLLAGVGETQYF
TRBV29-1	few	TRBJ2-7	NA	TGCAGCGTTGAAGATTGGCAGGGAGCCTCGGGCGAGCAGTACTTC	CSVEDWQGASGEQYF
TRBV10-3	NA	TRBJ2-2	NA	TGTGCCATCAGGGGGGACGCCATGAACACCGGGGAGCTGTTTTTT	CAIRGDAMNTGELFF
TRBV7-2	NA	TRBJ1-3	TRBD1	TGTGCCAGCCGCGTATCGGGACAGGGGGACAACACCATATATTTT	CASRVSGQGDNTIYF
TRBV20-1	few	TRBJ2-5	NA	TGCAGTGCTCATGAGGGGAGTGAGACCCAGTACTTC	CSAHEGSETQYF
TRBV18	many	TRBJ2-3	TRBD2	TGTGCCAGCTCACCTCAGTCTAGCGGGAGACCCTCTCATACGCAGTATTTT	CASSPQSSGRPSHTQYF
TRBV5-1	many	TRBJ2-3	TRBD2	TGCGCCAGCAGCTCTAGCGGAGGGTTGGATACGCAGTATTTT	CASSSSGGLDTQYF
TRBV20-1	once	TRBJ2-1	NA	TGCAGTGCTAGAGATATGGGTTTTAAAGATGAGCAGTTCTTC	CSARDMGFKDEQFF
TRBV29-1	many	TRBJ1-5	NA	TGCAGCGCTAAACACCCCAATCAGCCCCAGCATTTT	CSAKHPNQPQHF
TRBV12-3/TRBV12-4	NA	TRBJ2-5	TRBD2	TGTGCCAGCAGTTCCCTCTCTAGCGGGGGAGCACAAGAGACCCAGTACTTC	CASSSLSSGGAQETQYF
TRBV20-1	NA	TRBJ1-1	NA	TGCGGTCCTTTCCAGGGGAGGTCAGACACTGAAGCTTTCTTT	CGPFQGRSDTEAFF
TRBV13	NA	TRBJ2-1	NA	TGTGCCAGCAGCTTGGACCTAGGTAACAATGAGCAGTTCTTC	CASSLDLGNNEQFF
TRBV7-6	few	TRBJ2-2	TRBD1	TGTGCCAGCAGCAACGAACATGGGACAGCCACCGGGGAGCTGTTTTTT	CASSNEHGTATGELFF
TRBV28	NA	TRBJ2-7	NA	TGTGCCAGCAGTGTTAGCCGCGAGCAGTACTTC	CASSVSREQYF
TRBV20-1	NA	TRBJ2-3	NA	TGCAGTGCTTCTACACAGCTGAACACAGATACGCAGTATTTT	CSASTQLNTDTQYF
TRBV7-3	many	TRBJ1-2	NA	TGTGCCAGCAGCTTTAAAGGAGGAGAGTATGGCTACACCTTC	CASSFKGGEYGYTF
TRBV20-1	few	TRBJ1-3	NA	TGCAGTGCTAACGCGCCTCAGGGTACTGGAAACACCATATATTTT	CSANAPQGTGNTIYF
TRBV30	NA	TRBJ2-7	TRBD2	TGTGCCCTCCAGGCACTAGCGGGAGACGACGAGCAGTACTTC	CALQALAGDDEQYF
TRBV5-6	NA	TRBJ1-1	NA	TGTGCCAGCAGCTCCTTCACGGGACCCGAGGACATGAACACTGAAGCTTTCTTT	CASSSFTGPEDMNTEAFF
TRBV15	few	TRBJ2-1	NA	TGTGCCACCAGCAGAGCGTCTGGGGGGTATGAGCAGTTCTTC	CATSRASGGYEQFF
TRBV15	few	TRBJ1-1	NA	TGTGCCACCAGCGGAGTGGGGGTTAGGGACACTGAAGCTTTCTTT	CATSGVGVRDTEAFF
TRBV11-2	many	TRBJ2-5	TRBD2	TGTGCCAGCAGCTTAGTCGGGGGGGAACAAGAGACCCAGTACTTC	CASSLVGGEQETQYF
TRBV4-3	NA	TRBJ1-3	NA	TGCGCCAGCAGCCAAGAATTAGGCAGTGGGAGAAACACCATATATTTT	CASSQELGSGRNTIYF
TRBV6-6	many	TRBJ1-5	NA	TGTGCCAGCAGTTACGGGCTGAGTGGGCCCCAGCATTTT	CASSYGLSGPQHF
TRBV7-9	NA	TRBJ2-2	TRBD1	TGTGCCAGCAGCGACTACAGGGGACCCAACACCGGGGAGCTGTTTTTT	CASSDYRGPNTGELFF
TRBV5-4	NA	TRBJ2-1	TRBD2	TGTGCCAGCAGCTCCGACAGCGGGACCTACAATGAGCAGTTCTTC	CASSSDSGTYNEQFF
TRBV19	few	TRBJ1-2	TRBD1	TGTGCCAGTAGGGACAGGGGGAATGGCTACACCTTC	CASRDRGNGYTF
TRBV20-1	many	TRBJ2-6	NA	TGCAGTGCTAGAGCGGCCCTCTCTGGGGCCAACGTCCTGACTTTC	CSARAALSGANVLTF
TRBV4-1	few	TRBJ2-7	TRBD1	TGCGCCAGCAGCCATCCTACAGGGGTCAACCCCTACGAGCAGTACTTC	CASSHPTGVNPYEQYF
TRBV6-2/TRBV6-3	many	TRBJ2-7	NA	TGTGCCAGCAGTCCCAGACTCAGGGGCGAGCAGTACTTC	CASSPRLRGEQYF
TRBV5-1	few	TRBJ2-4	NA	TGCGCCAGCAGCCCTGGACCTCCGCGAGCCAAAAACATTCAGTACTTC	CASSPGPPRAKNIQYF
TRBV6-2/TRBV6-3	NA	TRBJ2-3	NA	TGTGCCAGCAGTTACCCACGCAGCGCAGATACGCAGTATTTT	CASSYPRSADTQYF
TRBV7-3	many	TRBJ2-5	NA	TGTGCCAGCAGCCCGAGGGTAGGAGAGACCCAGTACTTC	CASSPRVGETQYF
TRBV15	many	TRBJ2-1	NA	TGTGCCACCAGCAGGGGTTTCACTCAGGAGAACAATGAGCAGTTCTTC	CATSRGFTQENNEQFF
TRBV15	few	TRBJ2-7	NA	TGTGCCACCAGCCCGGACAAGGGTGGTGGAACTATCTACGAGCAGTACTTC	CATSPDKGGGTIYEQYF
TRBV7-6	NA	TRBJ2-3	NA	TGTGCCAGCAGCCCCTTGGTACGGGTTGGCACAGGTACGCAGTATTTT	CASSPLVRVGTGTQYF
TRBV19	NA	TRBJ2-1	TRBD2	TGTGCCAGTAGGGGGGGGAATTCCTACAATGAGCAGTTCTTC	CASRGGNSYNEQFF
TRBV20-1	NA	TRBJ2-7	NA	TGCAGTGCTAGAGACAGTACAGGGTCAGGCAACGAGCAGTACTTC	CSARDSTGSGNEQYF
TRBV6-5	many	TRBJ1-6	TRBD1	TGTGCCAGCAGTTATTCGACAGGGAATAATTCACCCCTCCACTTT	CASSYSTGNNSPLHF